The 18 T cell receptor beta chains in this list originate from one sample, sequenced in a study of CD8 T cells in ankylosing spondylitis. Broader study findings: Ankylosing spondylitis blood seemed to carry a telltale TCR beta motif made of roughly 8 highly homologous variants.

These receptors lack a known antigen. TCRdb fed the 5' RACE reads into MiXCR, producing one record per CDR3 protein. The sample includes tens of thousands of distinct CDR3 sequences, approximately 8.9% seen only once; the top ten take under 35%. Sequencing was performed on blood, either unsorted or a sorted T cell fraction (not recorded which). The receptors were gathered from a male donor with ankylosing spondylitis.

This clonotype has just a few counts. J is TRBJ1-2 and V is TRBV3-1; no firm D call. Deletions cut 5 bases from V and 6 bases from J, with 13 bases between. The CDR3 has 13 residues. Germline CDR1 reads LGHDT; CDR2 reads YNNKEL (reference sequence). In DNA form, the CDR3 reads TGTGCCAGCAGCAAGGAGGGCCTGAATGGCTACACCTTC. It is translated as CASSKEGLNGYTF.

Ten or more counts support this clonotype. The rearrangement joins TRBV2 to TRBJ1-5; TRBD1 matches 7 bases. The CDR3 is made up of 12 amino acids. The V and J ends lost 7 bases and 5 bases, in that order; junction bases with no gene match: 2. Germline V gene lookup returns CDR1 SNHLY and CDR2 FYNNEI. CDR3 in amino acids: CASNQGDQPQHF. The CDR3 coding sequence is TGTGCCAGCAATCAGGGGGATCAGCCCCAGCATTTT.

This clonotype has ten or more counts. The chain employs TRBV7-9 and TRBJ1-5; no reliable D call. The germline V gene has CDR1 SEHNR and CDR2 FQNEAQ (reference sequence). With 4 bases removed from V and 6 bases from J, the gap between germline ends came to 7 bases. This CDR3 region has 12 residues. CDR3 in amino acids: CASSYESQPQHF. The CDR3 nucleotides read TGTGCCAGCAGCTATGAGAGTCAGCCCCAGCATTTT.

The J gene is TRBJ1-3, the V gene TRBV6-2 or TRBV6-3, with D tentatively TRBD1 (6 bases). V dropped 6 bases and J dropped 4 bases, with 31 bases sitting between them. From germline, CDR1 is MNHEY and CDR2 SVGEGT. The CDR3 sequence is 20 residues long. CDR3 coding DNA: TGTGCCAGCAGCTTGGGGCCGGGGACATTTGGGGTTGAACTCGGAAACACCATATATTTT. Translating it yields CASSLGPGTFGVELGNTIYF.

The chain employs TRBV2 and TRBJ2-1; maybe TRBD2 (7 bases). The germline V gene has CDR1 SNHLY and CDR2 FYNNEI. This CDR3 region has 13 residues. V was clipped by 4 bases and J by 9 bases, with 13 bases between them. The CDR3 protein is CASSGRGGVEQFF. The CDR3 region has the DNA TGTGCCAGCAGTGGGAGGGGGGGAGTTGAGCAGTTCTTC.

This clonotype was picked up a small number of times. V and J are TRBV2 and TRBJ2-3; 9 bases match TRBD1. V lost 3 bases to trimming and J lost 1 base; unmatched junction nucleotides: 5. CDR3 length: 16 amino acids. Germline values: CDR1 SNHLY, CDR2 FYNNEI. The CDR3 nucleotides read TGTGCCAGCAGTGACCCGGGACAGGGACGCACAGATACGCAGTATTTT. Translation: CASSDPGQGRTDTQYF.

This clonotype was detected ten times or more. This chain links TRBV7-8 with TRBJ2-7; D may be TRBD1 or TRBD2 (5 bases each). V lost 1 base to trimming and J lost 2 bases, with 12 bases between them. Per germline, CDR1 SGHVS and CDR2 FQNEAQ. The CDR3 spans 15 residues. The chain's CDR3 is CASSLGGTSTYEQYV. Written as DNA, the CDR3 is TGTGCCAGCAGCTTAGGGGGGACCTCGACCTACGAGCAGTACGTC.

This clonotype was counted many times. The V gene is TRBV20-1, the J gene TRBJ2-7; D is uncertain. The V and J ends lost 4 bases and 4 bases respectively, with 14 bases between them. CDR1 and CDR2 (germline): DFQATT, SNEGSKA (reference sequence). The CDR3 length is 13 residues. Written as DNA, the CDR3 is TGCAGTGCTATTTCTAGAGAGAGTTACGAGCAGTACGTC. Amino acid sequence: CSAISRESYEQYV.

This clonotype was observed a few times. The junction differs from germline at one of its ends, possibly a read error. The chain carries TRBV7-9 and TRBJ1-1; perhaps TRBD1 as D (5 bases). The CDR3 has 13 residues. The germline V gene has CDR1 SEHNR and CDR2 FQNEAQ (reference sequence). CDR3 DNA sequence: TGTGCCAGCAGCTTCCCAGGGAACGCTGAAGCTTTCTTT. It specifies CASSFPGNAEAFF.

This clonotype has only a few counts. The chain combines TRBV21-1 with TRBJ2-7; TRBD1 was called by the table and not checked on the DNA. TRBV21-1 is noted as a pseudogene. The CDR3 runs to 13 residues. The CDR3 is CASSTRGTYEQYF. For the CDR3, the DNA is TGTGCCAGCAGCACGAGGGGTACCTACGAGCAGTACTTC.

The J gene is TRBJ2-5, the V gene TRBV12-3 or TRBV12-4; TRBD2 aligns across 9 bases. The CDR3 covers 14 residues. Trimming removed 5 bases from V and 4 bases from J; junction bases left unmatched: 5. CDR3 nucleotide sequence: TGTGCCAGCAGTCTCATAGCGGGAGCAGAGACCCAGTACTTC. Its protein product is CASSLIAGAETQYF.

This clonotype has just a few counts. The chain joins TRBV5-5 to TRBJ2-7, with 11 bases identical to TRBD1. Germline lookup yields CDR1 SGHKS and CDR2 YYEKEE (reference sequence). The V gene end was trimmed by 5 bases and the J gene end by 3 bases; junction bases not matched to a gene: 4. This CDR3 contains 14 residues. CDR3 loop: CASRTGTGGYEQYF. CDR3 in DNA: TGTGCCAGCAGGACCGGGACAGGGGGCTACGAGCAGTACTTC.

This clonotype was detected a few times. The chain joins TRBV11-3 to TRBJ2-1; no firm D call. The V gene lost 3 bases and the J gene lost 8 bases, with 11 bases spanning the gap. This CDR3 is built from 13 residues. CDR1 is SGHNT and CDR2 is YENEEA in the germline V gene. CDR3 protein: CASSFTLQDEQFF. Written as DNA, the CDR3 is TGTGCCAGCAGCTTTACCCTTCAGGATGAGCAGTTCTTC.

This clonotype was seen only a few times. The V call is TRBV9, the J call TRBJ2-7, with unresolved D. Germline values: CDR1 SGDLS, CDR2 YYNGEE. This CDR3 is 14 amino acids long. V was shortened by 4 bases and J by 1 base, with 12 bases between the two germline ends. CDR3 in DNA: TGTGCCAGCAGCCCAAAGCCCCTATCCTACGAGCAGTACTTC. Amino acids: CASSPKPLSYEQYF.

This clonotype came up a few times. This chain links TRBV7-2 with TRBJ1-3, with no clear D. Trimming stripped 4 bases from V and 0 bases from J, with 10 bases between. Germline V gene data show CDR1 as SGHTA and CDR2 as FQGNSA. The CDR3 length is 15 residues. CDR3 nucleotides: TGTGCCAGCAGCTGGGAGGGCAGCTCTGGAAACACCATATATTTT. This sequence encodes CASSWEGSSGNTIYF.

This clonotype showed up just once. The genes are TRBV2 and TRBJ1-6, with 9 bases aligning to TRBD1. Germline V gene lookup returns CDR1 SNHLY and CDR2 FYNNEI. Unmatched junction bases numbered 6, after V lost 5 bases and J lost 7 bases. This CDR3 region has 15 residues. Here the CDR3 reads CASSQTGGVNSPLHF. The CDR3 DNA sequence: TGTGCCAGCAGTCAGACAGGGGGAGTGAATTCACCCCTCCACTTT.

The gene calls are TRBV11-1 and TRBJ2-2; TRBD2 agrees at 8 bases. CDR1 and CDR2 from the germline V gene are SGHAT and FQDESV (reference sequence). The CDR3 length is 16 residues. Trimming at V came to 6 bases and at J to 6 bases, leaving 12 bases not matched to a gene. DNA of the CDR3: TGTGCCAGCAGGCCACCGGGACTAGAGGTATCCGGGGAGCTGTTTTTT. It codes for CASRPPGLEVSGELFF.

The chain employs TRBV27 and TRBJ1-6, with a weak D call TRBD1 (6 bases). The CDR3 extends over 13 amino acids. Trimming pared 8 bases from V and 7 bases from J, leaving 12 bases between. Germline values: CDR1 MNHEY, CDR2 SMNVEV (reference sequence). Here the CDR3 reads CASGQWENSPLHF. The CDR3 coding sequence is TGTGCCAGCGGACAGTGGGAGAATTCACCCCTCCACTTT.